This entry concerns a single T cell receptor (beta chain). TCR beta CDR3 sequences were amplified from RNA transcripts. HTBI primers were the set used in a first-round RT-PCR of the TCR CDR3. TCRdb re-called the multiplex PCR reads with MiXCR, one entry per CDR3 protein. The sample lists 750,000 to 950,000 distinct CDR3 sequences, 38% occurring once. Graves' hyperthyroidism was deemed stable given no ophthalmopathy progression within 18 months. Hyperthyroidism had been newly diagnosed in patients aged 18 to 65, and its duration was under 2 months. Uncontrolled infection, other autoimmune disease, pregnancy or lactation excluded patients. Diagnoses rested on clinical symptoms, serum thyroxine and TRAb, thyroid ultrasound and orbital computed tomography. The entry originates in a study of T cells in Graves' hyperthyroidism and ophthalmopathy. The CDR3 is 16 residues long. The germline V gene has CDR1 LGHNT and CDR2 FRNRAP. V was cut by 3 bases and J by 0 bases, with 14 bases left in between.

The TCR originated in a young man with Graves' hyperthyroidism. The chain combines TRBV12-5 with TRBJ1-2; D is undetermined. Sequencing was carried out using blood. The CDR3 loop is CASGFSGSNTNYGYTF. The CDR3 nucleotides read TGTGCTAGTGGTTTTTCGGGTTCCAATACTAACTATGGCTACACCTTC.